These 13 T cell receptor beta chains originate from one sample sequenced in a study of blood T cell repertoires in COVID-19. TCRdb keeps only in-frame clones here, not all; method: immunoSEQ multiplex PCR. The data contain approximately 290,000 clones, about 90% of them seen just once; the ten biggest clones take up 11%. The sample taken for sequencing was peripheral blood. The receptor set was obtained from a woman in her 30s with COVID-19, enrolled during active disease.

V usage is TRBV11-2 and J usage is TRBJ2-5; D is uncertain. Germline V gene data show CDR1 as SGHAT and CDR2 as FQNNGV. Trimming removed 4 bases at V and 4 bases at J, with 7 bases between. The CDR3 loop spans 12 amino acids. The CDR3 nucleotides are TGTGCCAGCAGCTCCCTTTTAGAGACCCAGTACTTC. Protein sequence: CASSSLLETQYF.

The chain combines TRBV27 with TRBJ2-3; D is undetermined. Looked up from germline, CDR1 is MNHEY and CDR2 is SMNVEV (reference sequence). The CDR3 has 11 amino acids. V was trimmed by 6 bases and J by 9 bases, leaving 10 bases between them. CDR3 amino acids: CASSLGGTQYF. The CDR3 nucleotides are TGTGCCAGCAGCCTAGGCGGAACGCAGTATTTT.

As for this clone: In the same sample, other DNA sequences code for this CDR3. The J gene is TRBJ2-7, the V gene TRBV27; D call uncertain. The length of the CDR3 is 13 residues. The V gene's germline CDR1 is MNHEY and CDR2 SMNVEV (reference sequence). V dropped 5 bases and J dropped 3 bases, with 11 bases sitting between them. The CDR3 coding sequence is TGTGCCAGCAGTCCCCGCTCCGGCTACGAGCAGTACTTC. It codes for CASSPRSGYEQYF.

The J gene is TRBJ2-1, the V gene TRBV28, with 7 bases that match TRBD2. In germline, CDR1 is MDHEN, CDR2 SYDVKM. The CDR3 has 17 residues. Germline trimming cut 2 bases from V and 3 bases from J; bases unmatched to any gene: 10. CDR3 coding DNA: TGTGCCAGCAGTTTAACCCTGGGAGCGGGAATCTACAATGAGCAGTTCTTC. The encoded protein is CASSLTLGAGIYNEQFF.

The V and J genes are TRBV6-6 and TRBJ1-2; D perhaps matches TRBD1 (6 bases). The germline V gene encodes CDR1 MNHNY and CDR2 SVGAGI (reference sequence). V was clipped by 4 bases and J by 3 bases, with 12 bases between them. The CDR3 extends over 14 amino acids. This CDR3 is CASSSPTGYYGYTF. CDR3 DNA sequence: TGTGCCAGCAGTTCTCCCACAGGGTACTATGGCTACACCTTC.

This clone was observed a single time. CDR3 protein: CASSQDGDTIRPQHF. In DNA form, the CDR3 reads TGCGCCAGCAGCCAAGACGGGGACACCATCCGTCCCCAGCATTTT. The chain has TRBV4-1 and TRBJ1-5; possible D gene TRBD1, 6 bases. Per the germline V gene, CDR1 is MGHRA and CDR2 is YSYEKL. Between the trimmed V and J ends, which lost 0 bases and 10 bases, there was a span of 16 bases. The CDR3 runs 15 residues.

The V gene is TRBV7-2, the J gene TRBJ2-5; TRBD2 agrees at 8 bases. Per germline, CDR1 SGHTA and CDR2 FQGNSA. The CDR3 loop spans 15 amino acids. V dropped 5 bases and J dropped 5; count of bases not matched to a gene: 10. The CDR3 nucleotides are TGTGCCAGCAGCGCGCAGATCCGGGGGGGGGAGACCCAGTACTTC. Translation gives CASSAQIRGGETQYF. The full variable domain, rest sourced from reference TRBV7-2 and TRBJ2-5, is GAGVSQSPSNKVTEKGKDVELRCDPISGHTALYWYRQSLGQGLEFLIYFQGNSAPDKSGLPSDRFSAERTGGSVSTLTIQRTQQEDSAVYLCASSAQIRGGETQYFGPGTRLLVL.

This chain joins TRBV7-2 and TRBJ1-2; D remains ambiguous. The CDR3 sequence is 12 residues long. Germline CDR1 and CDR2: SGHTA and FQGNSA. V lost 3 bases to trimming and J lost 6 bases, with 8 bases between them. The chain's CDR3 is CASSFLPDGYTF. As DNA, the CDR3 is TGTGCCAGCAGCTTTTTGCCGGATGGCTACACCTTC.

The chain combines TRBV5-1 with TRBJ1-1; 7 nucleotides line up with TRBD1. After removal of 2 bases from V and 11 bases from J, the junction contained 6 bases not matched to a gene. This CDR3 contains 12 residues. In germline, CDR1 is SGHRS, CDR2 YFSETQ. DNA for the CDR3: TGCGCCAGCAGCTTAAACAGGGGATGGGCTTTCTTT. It translates to CASSLNRGWAFF. Looking up the rest from reference TRBV5-1 and TRBJ1-1 gives the full variable domain: KAGVTQTPRYLIKTRGQQVTLSCSPISGHRSVSWYQQTPGQGLQFLFEYFSETQRNKGNFPGRFSGRQFSNSRSEMNVSTLELGDSALYLCASSLNRGWAFFGQGTRLTVV.

CDR3 region: CASSLTNRDRLYGYTF. DNA for the CDR3: TGTGCCAGCAGTTTAACAAACCGGGACAGGCTCTATGGCTACACCTTC. J is TRBJ1-2 and V is TRBV28, with 8 bases aligning to TRBD1. V shed 2 bases and J 4 bases; nucleotides not matched to a gene: 9. Germline V CDR1 and CDR2: MDHEN, SYDVKM. The CDR3 has 16 amino acids.

The gene calls are TRBV11-2 and TRBJ1-2; 9 positions match TRBD1. CDR1 and CDR2 (germline): SGHAT, FQNNGV. The CDR3 contains 15 residues. V shed 5 bases and J 7 bases; nucleotides not matched to a gene: 11. The CDR3 spells CASSAPGQGLPGYTF. For the CDR3, the DNA is TGTGCCAGCAGCGCCCCGGGACAGGGACTCCCTGGCTACACCTTC.

The chain recombines TRBV4-1 with TRBJ2-3; perhaps TRBD1 as D (5 bases). From germline, CDR1 is MGHRA and CDR2 YSYEKL. V shed 4 bases and J shed 4 bases, with 9 bases lying between them. CDR3 length: 13 residues. The DNA of the CDR3 is TGCGCCAGCAGCCCAGCAGGGTCAGATACGCAGTATTTT. This codes for CASSPAGSDTQYF.

This rearrangement joins TRBV11-3 to TRBJ2-2; TRBD2 matches at 9 bases. Trimming took 0 bases from V and 2 from J; bases not matched to a gene: 7. The CDR3 runs 18 residues. Germline values: CDR1 SGHNT, CDR2 YENEEA. CDR3 amino acids: CASSLDWVAGVNTGELFF. Here the CDR3 DNA reads TGTGCCAGCAGCTTAGATTGGGTAGCGGGGGTAAACACCGGGGAGCTGTTTTTT.